This T cell receptor beta chain emerged from a study of beta chain features in type 1 diabetes. All of the isolated RNA was reverse transcribed, so expressed TCRB transcripts were sequenced. Read counts averaged about 3.57 million for samples of naive, central memory and regulatory T cells. Profiling relied on immunoSEQ multiplex PCR, and the TCRdb table lists in-frame clones only, not all of them. The sample records more than 120,000 clones, 8% to 13% being singletons. This clone appeared a few times. The antigen remains unidentified. Whole-study findings and limits: HLA effects on TCRB rearrangement stayed unresolved here. Moderate but significant shortening of TCRB CDR3s was recorded in all four CD4+ subsets from Type 1 diabetes patients. VDJ junctions in type 1 diabetes patients carried more deletions and fewer insertions.

V shed 5 bases and J shed 0 bases, with 15 bases lying between them. The length of the CDR3 is 16 residues. CDR1 SGHTA and CDR2 FQGTGA come from the germline V gene. The sequencing input was naive CD4+ T cells from blood. The rearrangement links TRBV7-3 to TRBJ2-3; D possibly corresponds to TRBD2 (5 bases). This clonotype originated in a man in his late teens or twenties in good health. In nucleotides, the CDR3 is TGTGCCAGCAGCCCCTACTTAGCGACGAGCACAGATACGCAGTATTTT. Protein sequence: CASSPYLATSTDTQYF.